These 10 T cell receptor beta chains were sequenced from one sample in a study of T cell changes during pregnancy in multiple sclerosis. Method: immunoSEQ multiplex PCR; TCRdb's copy keeps in-frame clones and lacks some. The table includes tens of thousands of clones, roughly 89% detected once. The source was CD8+ T cells from peripheral blood mononuclear cells, collected in the first trimester of pregnancy. The receptors here all came from a female donor in good health, enrolled as a control in a pregnancy study.

The chain employs TRBV4-1 and TRBJ1-2, with 9 bases that match TRBD1. This CDR3 is built from 18 residues. V lost 2 bases to trimming and J lost 3 bases; unmatched junction nucleotides: 13. Germline V CDR1 and CDR2: MGHRA, YSYEKL. The CDR3 spells CASSQQGDRAGDHYGYTF. The CDR3 nucleotides read TGCGCCAGCAGCCAACAAGGGGACAGGGCAGGGGACCACTATGGCTACACCTTC.

The chain uses TRBV28 and TRBJ2-7; D possibly corresponds to TRBD1 (5 bases). CDR1 MDHEN and CDR2 SYDVKM come from the germline V gene. Deletions cut 2 bases from V and 0 bases from J, with 11 bases between. This CDR3 is 15 amino acids long. CDR3 amino acids: CASSLGRDASYEQYF. The CDR3 DNA reads TGTGCCAGCAGTTTAGGCAGGGATGCCTCCTACGAGCAGTACTTC.

The CDR3 protein is CSVVDAGYGNTIYF. The CDR3 DNA reads TGCAGCGTTGTGGATGCGGGGTATGGAAACACCATATATTTT. The chain uses TRBV29-1 and TRBJ1-3; D unclear. The V gene lost 4 bases and the J gene lost 3 bases, with 13 bases spanning the gap. CDR3 size: 14 residues. Germline lookup yields CDR1 SQVTM and CDR2 ANQGSEA. Together with reference TRBV29-1 and TRBJ1-3, the CDR3 gives the full variable domain: SAVISQKPSRDICQRGTSLTIQCQVDSQVTMMFWYRQQPGQSLTLIATANQGSEATYESGFVIDKFPISRPNLTFSTLTVSNMSPEDSSIYLCSVVDAGYGNTIYFGEGSWLTVV.

For the CDR3, the DNA is TGTGCCAGCAGCCCCCCACGACAGGTGACGGGAGATACGCAGTATTTT. Translating it yields CASSPPRQVTGDTQYF. The chain uses TRBV7-9 and TRBJ2-3, with a weak D call TRBD1 (6 bases). This CDR3 has 16 residues. Germline CDR1 and CDR2: SEHNR and FQNEAQ (reference sequence). V was trimmed by 5 bases and J by 5 bases, leaving 20 bases between them.

The genes are TRBV11-2 and TRBJ2-5; D is unclear. Trimming shortened V by 1 base and J by 2 bases, and 5 bases separated the two germline ends. The CDR3 has 13 amino acids. Germline CDR1 reads SGHAT; CDR2 reads FQNNGV. CDR3 coding DNA: TGTGCCAGCAGCTTAGGGGCGCAAGAGACCCAGTACTTC. This codes for CASSLGAQETQYF.

The V call is TRBV5-6, the J call TRBJ2-7, with 10 positions matching TRBD1. The germline V gene has CDR1 SGHDT and CDR2 YYEEEE. V lost 4 bases to trimming and J lost 2 bases; unmatched junction nucleotides: 6. The CDR3 is 15 amino acids. Here the CDR3 DNA reads TGTGCCAGCAGCCCGGTTGGGACAGGGGCCTACGAGCAGTACTTC. Its translation is CASSPVGTGAYEQYF.

The rearrangement links TRBV4-1 to TRBJ2-5; 7 bases line up with TRBD2. Unmatched junction bases numbered 7, after V lost 4 bases and J lost 5 bases. CDR1 is MGHRA and CDR2 is YSYEKL in the germline V gene. This CDR3 has 14 residues. Here the CDR3 reads CASSPKRGPETQYF. The CDR3 nucleotides are TGCGCCAGCAGCCCCAAGCGGGGTCCCGAGACCCAGTACTTC.

The V and J genes are TRBV7-2 and TRBJ1-2; 7 bases agree with TRBD1. CDR3 length equals 11 residues. Germline lookup yields CDR1 SGHTA and CDR2 FQGNSA. V was pared by 3 bases and J by 11 bases, with 3 bases of the junction left unmatched. CDR3 DNA sequence: TGTGCCAGCAGCTTGACAGGGTATTACACCTTC. Its protein is CASSLTGYYTF. The full variable domain, with the rest looked up from reference TRBV7-2 and TRBJ1-2, is GAGVSQSPSNKVTEKGKDVELRCDPISGHTALYWYRQSLGQGLEFLIYFQGNSAPDKSGLPSDRFSAERTGGSVSTLTIQRTQQEDSAVYLCASSLTGYYTFGSGTRLTVV.

On this clone itself: A read error is possible here, since a much larger clone lies one base away. This specimen includes other DNA sequences encoding the same CDR3. The chain carries TRBV4-3 and TRBJ1-3; unclear D gene. V lost 1 base and J 0 bases, leaving 13 bases between the germline ends. CDR1 is LGHNA and CDR2 is YSLEER in the germline V gene. The CDR3 length is 17 residues. This chain's CDR3 is CASSQGEGIYSGNTIYF. As DNA, the CDR3 is TGCGCCAGCAGCCAAGGAGAGGGAATCTACTCTGGAAACACCATATATTTT.

This clone appeared a single time. The chain recombines TRBV5-6 with TRBJ2-7, with 7 bases identical to TRBD1. Germline V gene sequence: CDR1 SGHDT, CDR2 YYEEEE. J gave up 3 bases and V 1 base, and 7 bases lay outside the gene matches. This CDR3 has 15 residues. Written as DNA, the CDR3 is TGTGCCAGCAGCTTGCCGGGACAGTTTATCTACGAGCAGTACTTC. Protein: CASSLPGQFIYEQYF. The whole variable domain, filled in from reference TRBV5-6 and TRBJ2-7, reads DAGVTQSPTHLIKTRGQQVTLRCSPKSGHDTVSWYQQALGQGPQFIFQYYEEEERQRGNFPDRFSGHQFPNYSSELNVNALLLGDSALYLCASSLPGQFIYEQYFGPGTRLTVT.